This T cell receptor beta chain was sequenced in a study of blood T cell repertoires in COVID-19. V was clipped by 6 bases and J by 1 base; unmatched bases: 3. The CDR3 is 14 residues long. From germline, CDR1 is MNHEY and CDR2 SVGAGI. Clones were sequenced by immunoSEQ multiplex PCR, and TCRdb holds only the in-frame ones, with some missing. The sample records 200,000 or so clones, 80% being singletons. The TCR comes from a woman between 40 and 55 years old with acute COVID-19. V is TRBV6-5 and J is TRBJ2-4, with 7 bases that match TRBD2. The specimen sequenced was PBMCs or T cells enriched from blood (not recorded which). The CDR3 DNA reads as TGTGCCAGCAGGGGGAGGGCCGCCAAAAACATTCAGTACTTC. Translated: CASRGRAAKNIQYF.